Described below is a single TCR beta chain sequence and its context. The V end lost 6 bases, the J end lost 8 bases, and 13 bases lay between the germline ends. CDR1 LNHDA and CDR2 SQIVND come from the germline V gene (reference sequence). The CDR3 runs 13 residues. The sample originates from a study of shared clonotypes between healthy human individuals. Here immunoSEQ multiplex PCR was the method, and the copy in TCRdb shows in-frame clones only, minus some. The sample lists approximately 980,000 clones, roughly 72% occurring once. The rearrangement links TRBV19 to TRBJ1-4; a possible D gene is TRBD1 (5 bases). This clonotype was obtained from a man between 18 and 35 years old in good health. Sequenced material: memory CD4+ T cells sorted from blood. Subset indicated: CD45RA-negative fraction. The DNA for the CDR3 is TGTGCCAGTAGAGACAGATTTCAAGAAAAACTGTTTTTT. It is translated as CASRDRFQEKLFF.